The 24 T cell receptor beta chains below all came from one sample that was sequenced in a study of radiotherapy plus CTLA-4 blockade in lung cancer. Sequencing was performed with immunoSEQ multiplex PCR; in TCRdb, only in-frame clones are kept and a portion is missing. The sample holds about 98,000 clones, more than 75% seen once. Sequences were derived from peripheral blood, sampled from a patient treated with radiotherapy plus ipilimumab. The receptors here all came from a human donor with non-small cell lung cancer who had a partial response to radiotherapy plus ipilimumab.

The gene calls are TRBV4-3 and TRBJ2-3; 8 nucleotides align to TRBD1. The germline CDR1 and CDR2 sequences are LGHNA and YSLEER. The CDR3 covers 15 residues. The V segment lost 8 bases and the J segment 0 bases; nucleotides outside the gene matches: 7. DNA of the CDR3: TGCGCCAGCGGACCTGGACAGGGAAGCACAGATACGCAGTATTTT. Amino acid sequence: CASGPGQGSTDTQYF.

As DNA, the CDR3 is TGTGCCAGCTCACTCAGGACTAGCGGAAGCTCCTACAATGAGCAGTTCTTC. Its protein product is CASSLRTSGSSYNEQFF. The chain has TRBV18 and TRBJ2-1; 10 bases match TRBD2. Germline assignment: CDR1 KGHSH and CDR2 LQKENI. The CDR3 covers 17 residues. After removal of 4 bases from V and 0 bases from J, the junction contained 6 bases not matched to a gene.

The chain uses TRBV19 and TRBJ1-5; TRBD1 might be the D (5 bases). CDR3 size: 15 residues. V was trimmed by 8 bases and J by 0 bases, leaving 14 bases between them. The germline CDR1 and CDR2 sequences are LNHDA and SQIVND (reference sequence). This CDR3 reads CASAHRGYSNQPQHF. CDR3 DNA sequence: TGTGCCAGTGCCCACCGGGGGTATAGCAATCAGCCCCAGCATTTT.

The J gene is TRBJ2-7, the V gene TRBV5-1, with 11 positions matching TRBD2. This CDR3 is built from 15 residues. Germline V lookup: CDR1 SGHRS, CDR2 YFSETQ. With 1 base clipped from V and 0 bases from J, the junction kept 0 bases outside the gene matches. CDR3 coding DNA: TGCGCCAGCAGCTTGCTAGCGGGAGGCTCCTACGAGCAGTACTTC. This encodes CASSLLAGGSYEQYF.

The chain uses TRBV29-1 and TRBJ1-2, with D unresolved. The V gene lost 5 bases and the J gene lost 4 bases, with 17 bases spanning the gap. The CDR3 length is 14 residues. The V gene's germline CDR1 is SQVTM and CDR2 ANQGSEA. As DNA, the CDR3 is TGCAGCGTTTCCGAGGGCGGACTTATCTATGGCTACACCTTC. It yields the protein CSVSEGGLIYGYTF.

The chain links TRBV4-2 to TRBJ2-3; 12 bases align to TRBD2. The V segment lost 1 base and the J segment 3 bases; nucleotides outside the gene matches: 8. The CDR3 covers 18 residues. CDR1 and CDR2 (germline): LGHNA, YNFKEQ. The chain's CDR3 is CASSQVQILAGGTDTQYF. In nucleotides, the CDR3 is TGTGCCAGCAGCCAAGTCCAAATCCTAGCGGGAGGGACAGATACGCAGTATTTT.

The chain is built from TRBV9 and TRBJ1-1; D gene ambiguous. This CDR3 spans 16 amino acids. Per germline, CDR1 SGDLS and CDR2 YYNGEE. Deletions cut 1 base from V and 2 bases from J, with 15 bases between. CDR3 DNA: TGTGCCAGCAGCGTACATTTTTCGGCGGCAAACACTGAAGCTTTCTTT. Amino acid sequence: CASSVHFSAANTEAFF.

The genes are TRBV28 and TRBJ2-1; no clear D gene. The V end was cut by 2 bases, the J end by 7 bases, with 6 bases between. This CDR3 contains 12 residues. In germline, CDR1 is MDHEN, CDR2 SYDVKM. The CDR3 sequence is CASSLPENEQFF. In DNA, the CDR3 is TGTGCCAGCAGTTTACCGGAGAATGAGCAGTTCTTC.

The chain uses TRBV5-6 and TRBJ1-4; the D gene is possibly TRBD1 (5 bases). This CDR3 has 16 residues. Per germline, CDR1 SGHDT and CDR2 YYEEEE. The V end lost 1 base, the J end lost 3 bases, and 13 bases lay between the germline ends. CDR3 nucleotides: TGTGCCAGCAGCTTGAGGTCAGGGAGGGCTAATGAAAAACTGTTTTTT. Translating gives CASSLRSGRANEKLFF.

The chain employs TRBV29-1 and TRBJ1-1; 9 bases align to TRBD1. The CDR3 has 16 amino acids. Germline CDR1 SQVTM, CDR2 ANQGSEA. J gave up 1 base and V 7 bases, and 13 bases lay outside the gene matches. DNA for the CDR3: TGCAGCGCCCGGGACAGGGATCCGAGAGGGAACACTGAAGCTTTCTTT. Encoded protein: CSARDRDPRGNTEAFF.

This chain connects TRBV2 to TRBJ2-7; D is uncertain. Germline lookup yields CDR1 SNHLY and CDR2 FYNNEI. The CDR3 is 12 residues long. Trimming took 4 bases from V and 1 from J, leaving 5 bases between them. CDR3 nucleotide sequence: TGTGCCAGCAGTGGACTTTCCTACGAGCAGTACTTC. Residues: CASSGLSYEQYF. The full variable domain, completed using reference TRBV2 and TRBJ2-7, is EPEVTQTPSHQVTQMGQEVILRCVPISNHLYFYWYRQILGQKVEFLVSFYNNEISEKSEIFDDQFSVERPDGSNFTLKIRSTKLEDSAMYFCASSGLSYEQYFGPGTRLTVT.

The rearrangement links TRBV6-5 to TRBJ1-1; D ambiguous. Germline V lookup: CDR1 MNHEY, CDR2 SVGAGI. The length of the CDR3 is 13 residues. Trimming shortened V by 8 bases and J by 1 base, and 11 bases separated the two germline ends. The chain's CDR3 is CASFEGRNTEAFF. The CDR3 nucleotides read TGTGCCAGCTTCGAGGGAAGGAACACTGAAGCTTTCTTT.

The chain joins TRBV4-2 to TRBJ2-2, with D unresolved. V lost 6 bases and J 6 bases, leaving 5 bases between the germline ends. Germline lookup yields CDR1 LGHNA and CDR2 YNFKEQ. The CDR3 is made up of 11 amino acids. CDR3 amino acids: CASRAAGELFF. The CDR3 nucleotides read TGTGCCAGCAGGGCCGCCGGGGAGCTGTTTTTT.

This clone came up a few times. V gene TRBV27 combines with J gene TRBJ2-5; D is perhaps TRBD2 (5 bases). Germline CDR1 and CDR2: MNHEY and SMNVEV (reference sequence). This CDR3 region has 16 residues. V was pared by 4 bases and J by 5 bases, with 20 bases between. The CDR3 protein is CASSSSRVQRRETQYF. CDR3 DNA: TGTGCCAGCAGTTCGTCTAGGGTTCAACGGAGGGAGACCCAGTACTTC.

The J gene is TRBJ1-1, the V gene TRBV19; 7 bases are shared with TRBD1. J was trimmed by 6 bases and V by 5 bases; bases with no gene match: 12. CDR1 is LNHDA and CDR2 is SQIVND in the germline V gene (reference sequence). This CDR3 contains 15 residues. The CDR3 DNA is TGTGCCAGTAGTCTCCCTCTAACCGACAGGGCTGAAGCTTTCTTT. This sequence encodes CASSLPLTDRAEAFF.

This rearrangement joins TRBV27 to TRBJ1-1, with 7 bases lining up with TRBD1. Germline lookup yields CDR1 MNHEY and CDR2 SMNVEV (reference sequence). V gave up 6 bases and J gave up 4 bases; unmatched junction bases: 2. The CDR3 is 12 residues long. The DNA for the CDR3 is TGTGCCAGCAGCCGACAGGGCACTGAAGCTTTCTTT. This codes for CASSRQGTEAFF.

This clone was found once. This chain connects TRBV28 to TRBJ1-2; D is possibly TRBD1 (6 bases). Per the germline V gene, CDR1 is MDHEN and CDR2 is SYDVKM. Trimming pared 10 bases from V and 7 bases from J, leaving 10 bases between. The CDR3 is 10 residues long. The CDR3 region has the DNA TGTGCCACCTACAGGGCTGGCTACACCTTC. Its protein product is CATYRAGYTF.

The chain employs TRBV19 and TRBJ1-5, with TRBD1 as a possible D gene (5 bases). V was cut by 5 bases and J by 0 bases, with 11 bases left in between. CDR3 length equals 15 residues. CDR1 LNHDA and CDR2 SQIVND come from the germline V gene (reference sequence). The CDR3 nucleotides are TGTGCCAGTAGTTTAATAGGGGCTAGCAATCAGCCCCAGCATTTT. Its protein product is CASSLIGASNQPQHF. Full variable domain (remainder filled in from reference TRBV19 and TRBJ1-5): DGGITQSPKYLFRKEGQNVTLSCEQNLNHDAMYWYRQDPGQGLRLIYYSQIVNDFQKGDIAEGYSVSREKKESFPLTVTSAQKNPTAFYLCASSLIGASNQPQHFGDGTRLSIL.

This chain connects TRBV5-5 to TRBJ1-3; D is unresolved. Germline CDR1 is SGHKS and CDR2 is YYEKEE (reference sequence). This CDR3 is built from 14 residues. The V and J ends lost 2 bases and 1 base respectively, with 7 bases between them. The CDR3 DNA sequence: TGTGCCAGCAGCTTAGGAGGGTCTGGAAACACCATATATTTT. Its translation: CASSLGGSGNTIYF.

The chain combines TRBV2 with TRBJ2-7; 9 bases fit TRBD2. CDR1 SNHLY and CDR2 FYNNEI come from the germline V gene. The CDR3 contains 14 residues. V lost 6 bases and J lost 7; bases outside the gene matches: 10. This chain's CDR3 is CASRLLAGRGEQYF. The CDR3 nucleotides are TGTGCCAGCAGGCTTCTAGCGGGACGGGGGGAGCAGTACTTC.

The CDR3, as DNA: TGTGCCAGCAGTTGGGGTCGGGAGGGCGGGGAGCAGTACTTC. Its translation: CASSWGREGGEQYF. The chain recombines TRBV6-6 with TRBJ2-7; 8 bases line up with TRBD2. CDR1 MNHNY and CDR2 SVGAGI come from the germline V gene (reference sequence). After removal of 4 bases from V and 7 bases from J, the junction contained 9 bases not matched to a gene. This CDR3 is built from 14 residues.

V and J are TRBV6-1 and TRBJ2-7; TRBD1 aligns across 8 bases. This CDR3 is 14 amino acids long. J gave up 4 bases and V 6 bases, and 8 bases lay outside the gene matches. Germline V lookup: CDR1 MNHNS, CDR2 SASEGT. This CDR3 reads CASREQGAGYEQYF. The CDR3 bases are TGTGCCAGCAGGGAGCAGGGGGCGGGGTACGAGCAGTACTTC.

The chain employs TRBV6-4 and TRBJ2-2, with 9 bases identical to TRBD2. The CDR3 has 16 amino acids. The germline V gene encodes CDR1 MRHNA and CDR2 SNTAGT. Trimming cost V 5 bases and J 1 base; bases outside gene matches: 5. CDR3 nucleotides: TGTGCCAGCAGTCCTGGACTAGCGCTGAACACCGGGGAGCTGTTTTTT. It translates to CASSPGLALNTGELFF.

The rearrangement links TRBV7-3 to TRBJ1-1, with TRBD1 matching 7 bases. CDR3 length equals 14 residues. V was clipped by 5 bases and J by 1 base; unmatched bases: 4. Looked up from germline, CDR1 is SGHTA and CDR2 is FQGTGA. CDR3 sequence: CASSTGDRNTEAFF. In DNA, the CDR3 is TGTGCCAGCAGCACAGGGGACAGGAACACTGAAGCTTTCTTT.